A single TCR beta chain is shown here with its context. Trimming shortened V by 3 bases and J by 5 bases, and 5 bases separated the two germline ends. There are 11 residues in the CDR3. CDR1 is SGHDT, CDR2 YYEEEE, per germline. Sequenced by immunoSEQ multiplex PCR; TCRdb stores in-frame clones only, minus some. This table has about 63,000 clones, roughly 86% appearing once. This record comes from a study of technical replicates of blood from a handful of donors. Sequencing was performed on PBMCs. The TCR comes from a human donor in good health. Some clones in this sample may be carry-over from other donors' samples. This rearrangement joins TRBV5-6 to TRBJ2-5; D is unresolved. CDR3 DNA: TGTGCCAGCAGCTACAGTGAGACCCAGTACTTC. It specifies CASSYSETQYF. Supplemented by reference TRBV5-6 and TRBJ2-5, the full variable domain reads DAGVTQSPTHLIKTRGQQVTLRCSPKSGHDTVSWYQQALGQGPQFIFQYYEEEERQRGNFPDRFSGHQFPNYSSELNVNALLLGDSALYLCASSYSETQYFGPGTRLLVL.